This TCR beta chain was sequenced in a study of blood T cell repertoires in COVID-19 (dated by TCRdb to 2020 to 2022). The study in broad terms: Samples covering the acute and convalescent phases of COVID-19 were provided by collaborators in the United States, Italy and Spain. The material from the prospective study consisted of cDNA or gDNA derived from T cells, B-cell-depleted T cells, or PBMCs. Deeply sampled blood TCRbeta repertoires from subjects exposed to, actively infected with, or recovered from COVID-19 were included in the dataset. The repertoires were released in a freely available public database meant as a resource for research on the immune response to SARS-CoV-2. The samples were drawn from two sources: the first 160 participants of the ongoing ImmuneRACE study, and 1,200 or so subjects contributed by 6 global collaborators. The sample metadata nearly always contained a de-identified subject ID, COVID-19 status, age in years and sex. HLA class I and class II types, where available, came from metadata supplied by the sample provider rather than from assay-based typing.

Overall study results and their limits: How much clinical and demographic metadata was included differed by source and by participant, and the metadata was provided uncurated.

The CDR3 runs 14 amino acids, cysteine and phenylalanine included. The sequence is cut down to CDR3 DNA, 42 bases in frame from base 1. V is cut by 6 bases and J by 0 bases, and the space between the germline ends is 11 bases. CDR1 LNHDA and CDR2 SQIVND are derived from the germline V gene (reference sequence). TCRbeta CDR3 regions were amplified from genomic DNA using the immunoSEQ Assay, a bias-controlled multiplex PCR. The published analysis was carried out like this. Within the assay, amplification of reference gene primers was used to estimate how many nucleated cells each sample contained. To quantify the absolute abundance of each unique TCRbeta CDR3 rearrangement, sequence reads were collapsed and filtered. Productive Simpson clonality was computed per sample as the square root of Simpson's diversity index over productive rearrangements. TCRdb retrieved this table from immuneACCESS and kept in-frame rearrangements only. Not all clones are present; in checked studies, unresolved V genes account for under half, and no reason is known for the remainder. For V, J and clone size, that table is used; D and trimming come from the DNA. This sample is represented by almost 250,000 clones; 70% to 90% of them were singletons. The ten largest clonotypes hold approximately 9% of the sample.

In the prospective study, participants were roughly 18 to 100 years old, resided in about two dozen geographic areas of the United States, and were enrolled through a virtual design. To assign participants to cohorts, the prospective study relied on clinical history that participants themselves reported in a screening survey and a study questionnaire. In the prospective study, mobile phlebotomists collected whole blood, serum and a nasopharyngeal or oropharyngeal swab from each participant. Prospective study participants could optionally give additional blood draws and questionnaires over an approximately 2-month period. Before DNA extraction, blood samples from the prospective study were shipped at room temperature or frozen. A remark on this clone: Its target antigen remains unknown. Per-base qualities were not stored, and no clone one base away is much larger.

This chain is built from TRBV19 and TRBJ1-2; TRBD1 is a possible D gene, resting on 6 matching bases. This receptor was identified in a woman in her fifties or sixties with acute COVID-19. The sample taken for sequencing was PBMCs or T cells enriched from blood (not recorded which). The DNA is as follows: TGTGCCAGTAGCGGACAGCCACCTAACTATGGCTACACCTTC. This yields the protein CASSGQPPNYGYTF.